This T cell receptor (beta chain) was sequenced for a study of T cell responses to AZD1222 COVID-19 vaccine. Study-wide points: Donor demographics were predominantly white British with a female majority; clonal diversity may be underestimated. At study baseline, merely over 5 AZD1222 recipients were seropositive.

A remark on this clone: The antigen remains undetermined. At one end the junction does not follow the germline gene, possibly because of a read error.

Both about-4-week and about-12-week second-dose recipients were combined. The method was immunoSEQ multiplex PCR; TCRdb's version includes in-frame clones alone and lacks a portion of them. The repertoire holds some 50,000 clones, with about nine tenths as singletons. Germline CDR1 is MGHDK and CDR2 is SYGVNS. This CDR3 contains 12 residues. The starting material was peripheral blood, obtained 28 days after the second AZD1222 dose. This TCR was sampled from an adult who received the AZD1222 COVID-19 vaccine. The genes are TRBV25-1 and TRBJ2-1; perhaps TRBD1 as D (6 bases). Written as DNA, the CDR3 is TGTGCCAGCAGTGTCGACTCCAGGGGTGCGGTCTTC. It yields the protein CASSVDSRGAVF.